The rows below give T cell receptor beta chains drawn from one sample of a study of OX40 agonist ivuxolimab in advanced cancers. Profiled with immunoSEQ multiplex PCR; TCRdb holds only in-frame clones, not every one. Of about 50,000 clones in the sample, roughly 80% were seen once. Sequencing was performed on CD4+ or CD8+ T cells sorted from blood, taken in a trial of the OX40 agonist ivuxolimab. The receptors were sampled from an adult with an advanced solid tumor such as melanoma, head and neck, liver or kidney cancer. CDR3s leave out the opening cysteine and the closing phenylalanine or tryptophan.

j_gene: TRBJ2-3; v_gene: TRBV11-2; CDR3aa: ASSFGQGTHTDTQY
j_gene: TRBJ1-1; v_gene: TRBV2; CDR3aa: ASSRGATNTEAF
j_gene: TRBJ1-5; v_gene: TRBV2; CDR3aa: ASSGGNQPQH
j_gene: TRBJ1-5; v_gene: TRBV27; CDR3aa: ASSLESRQPQH
j_gene: TRBJ2-7; v_gene: TRBV6-6; CDR3aa: ASSSGVGEGREQY
j_gene: TRBJ2-7; v_gene: TRBV6-5; CDR3aa: ASREGGSLYEQY
j_gene: TRBJ2-1; v_gene: TRBV29-1; CDR3aa: SSRPRRGEQF
j_gene: TRBJ1-6; v_gene: TRBV7-2; CDR3aa: ASSLDGYNSPLH
j_gene: TRBJ1-1; v_gene: TRBV5-1; CDR3aa: ASSYEGGRGAF
j_gene: TRBJ2-6; v_gene: TRBV5-6; CDR3aa: ASSLDRGPAGANVLT
j_gene: TRBJ2-1; v_gene: TRBV6-1; CDR3aa: ASAGRRPYNEQF
j_gene: TRBJ1-5; v_gene: TRBV7-9; CDR3aa: ASSLNGDQPQH
j_gene: TRBJ1-5; v_gene: TRBV6-6; CDR3aa: ASRGGTRSNQPQH
j_gene: TRBJ1-1; v_gene: TRBV23-1; CDR3aa: APGGFNTEAF
j_gene: TRBJ1-4; v_gene: TRBV18; CDR3aa: ASSPGPYRGREKLF
j_gene: TRBJ2-3; v_gene: TRBV4-2; CDR3aa: ASSQDRGWTDTQY
j_gene: TRBJ2-7; v_gene: TRBV6-1; CDR3aa: ASSESWGTTGEQY
j_gene: TRBJ2-5; v_gene: TRBV11-2; CDR3aa: ASSRTPPNQETQY
j_gene: TRBJ1-5; v_gene: TRBV7-2; CDR3aa: ASSLSGLHTQPQH
j_gene: TRBJ2-7; v_gene: TRBV19; CDR3aa: ASSSGRVLEQY
j_gene: TRBJ1-1; v_gene: TRBV7-8; CDR3aa: ASSLRDRGSNTEAF
j_gene: TRBJ2-7; v_gene: TRBV6-1; CDR3aa: ASSERGLAGGRWQY
j_gene: TRBJ1-2; v_gene: TRBV20-1; CDR3aa: SGDRVGGYT
j_gene: TRBJ2-1; v_gene: TRBV7-8; CDR3aa: ASSLQAGTSGRSGF
j_gene: TRBJ2-7; v_gene: TRBV9; CDR3aa: ASSVAAGVAGSTYEQY
j_gene: TRBJ1-3; v_gene: TRBV9; CDR3aa: ASSVGDSSSGNTIY
j_gene: TRBJ2-3; v_gene: TRBV19; CDR3aa: ASNWGRADTQY
j_gene: TRBJ2-7; v_gene: TRBV7-9; CDR3aa: ASSSGGGTVSYEQY
j_gene: TRBJ2-5; v_gene: TRBV12-2; CDR3aa: ASRCRGETQY
j_gene: TRBJ1-3; v_gene: TRBV19; CDR3aa: ASGQGKGNTIY
j_gene: TRBJ1-1; v_gene: TRBV27; CDR3aa: ASSLRQGGSEAF
j_gene: TRBJ2-7; v_gene: TRBV30; CDR3aa: AWRGGVGKQY
j_gene: TRBJ1-1; v_gene: TRBV15; CDR3aa: ATSRGRIGPEAF
j_gene: TRBJ2-3; v_gene: TRBV5-1; CDR3aa: ASSLASAITDTQY
j_gene: TRBJ1-1; v_gene: TRBV2; CDR3aa: ASRHSGRAEAF
j_gene: TRBJ2-7; v_gene: TRBV5-5; CDR3aa: ASSWGTDLEQY
j_gene: TRBJ2-1; v_gene: TRBV2; CDR3aa: ASRPRQGRIRSYNEQF
j_gene: TRBJ2-3; v_gene: TRBV11-2; CDR3aa: ASSLVTSATDTQY
j_gene: TRBJ1-1; v_gene: TRBV7-9; CDR3aa: ASSPWTGGASEAF
j_gene: TRBJ2-5; v_gene: TRBV5-4; CDR3aa: ASSPPGVETQY
j_gene: TRBJ2-2; v_gene: TRBV2; CDR3aa: ASGAGTLTTGELF
j_gene: TRBJ2-2; v_gene: TRBV10-3; CDR3aa: AIKLNRGPGELF
j_gene: TRBJ2-1; v_gene: TRBV12-2; CDR3aa: ASRLKGPRVNEQF
j_gene: TRBJ1-6; v_gene: TRBV5-1; CDR3aa: ASKKGGSNSPLH
j_gene: TRBJ2-7; v_gene: TRBV28; CDR3aa: ASSHRIYRTGTYYEQY
j_gene: TRBJ1-5; v_gene: TRBV5-4; CDR3aa: ASSLMGDNQPQH
j_gene: TRBJ1-1; v_gene: TRBV5-4; CDR3aa: ASSSWTVNTEAF
j_gene: TRBJ2-7; v_gene: TRBV6-6; CDR3aa: ASSYRGAGKDEQY
j_gene: TRBJ2-1; v_gene: TRBV6-1; CDR3aa: ASSEDRGRLHGEQF
j_gene: TRBJ2-1; v_gene: TRBV18; CDR3aa: ASSPPTSYNEQF
j_gene: TRBJ1-6; v_gene: TRBV6-5; CDR3aa: ASQRAGQHNSPLH
j_gene: TRBJ1-2; v_gene: TRBV30; CDR3aa: AWRDRGAYYGYT
j_gene: TRBJ1-1; v_gene: TRBV5-4; CDR3aa: ASRKGLTNTEAF